The 17 T cell receptor beta chains in this list originate from one sample, sequenced in a study of T cells in Graves' hyperthyroidism and ophthalmopathy. Amplified regions were TCR beta CDR3 sequences from RNA transcripts. HTBI primers were the set used in a first-round RT-PCR of the TCR CDR3. TCRdb re-called the multiplex PCR reads with MiXCR, one entry per CDR3 protein. The sample has 500,000 to 750,000 distinct CDR3 sequences, around 14% seen once. The sample taken for sequencing was blood. The receptors stem from a woman aged 25-40 years with Graves' hyperthyroidism.

This clonotype was recorded at least ten times. The chain has TRBV7-2 and TRBJ2-3, with unresolved D. This CDR3 comprises 12 residues. Looked up from germline, CDR1 is SGHTA and CDR2 is FQGNSA. With 4 bases removed from V and 6 bases from J, the gap between germline ends came to 8 bases. CDR3 nucleotide sequence: TGTGCCAGCAGCTCAAATGGGGATACGCAGTATTTT. Translation: CASSSNGDTQYF.

On this clonotype: This could be a read error, since a much larger clone is one nucleotide away. The V call is TRBV2, the J call TRBJ2-1; 8 bases line up with TRBD1. J gave up 10 bases and V 7 bases, and 12 bases lay outside the gene matches. Germline loops: CDR1 SNHLY, CDR2 FYNNEI. The CDR3 covers 14 residues. The CDR3 sequence is CASTLGTGLDEQFF. The CDR3, as DNA: TGTGCCAGCACCCTCGGGACAGGTCTTGACGAGCAGTTCTTC.

The V gene is TRBV9, the J gene TRBJ1-5; 8 bases line up with TRBD1. The germline V gene encodes CDR1 SGDLS and CDR2 YYNGEE. The CDR3 consists of 15 residues. The trim removed 0 bases at V and 11 bases at J, leaving 10 bases unmatched. CDR3 in DNA: TGTGCCAGCAGCGTAGGGACAGGGCCTCAATCAGCCCAGCATTTT. The encoded protein is CASSVGTGPQSAQHF.

The sample holds many counts of this clonotype. V gene TRBV30 combines with J gene TRBJ1-2; D gene unclear. Germline CDR1 GTSNPN, CDR2 SVGIG (reference sequence). Trimming shortened V by 4 bases and J by 6 bases, and 12 bases separated the two germline ends. The CDR3 spans 12 residues. This CDR3 is CAWMAARHGYTF. For the CDR3, the DNA is TGTGCCTGGATGGCAGCTCGTCATGGCTACACCTTC.

In this sample, this clonotype turned up a few times. Germline is not matched at one junction end, which may reflect a read error. V and J are TRBV28 and TRBJ1-2; D not resolved. The CDR3 consists of 11 residues. Looked up from germline, CDR1 is MDHEN and CDR2 is SYDVKM. CDR3 in DNA: TGTGCCAGCAGCTTATTTGAATCTTGCACCTTC. Amino acids: CASSLFESCTF.

This clonotype was counted at least ten times. The chain has TRBV12-3 or TRBV12-4 and TRBJ2-7; 10 bases are a match to TRBD2. With V trimmed by 2 bases and J by 4 bases, 11 bases remained unmatched. This CDR3 has 17 residues. The CDR3: CASSLRPSGSSVYEQYF. The CDR3 nucleotides read TGTGCCAGCAGTTTAAGGCCTAGCGGGAGTAGTGTGTACGAGCAGTACTTC.

This clonotype was detected only a few times. The V call is TRBV12-3 or TRBV12-4, the J call TRBJ2-3, with TRBD2 as a possible D gene (6 bases). The germline V and J ends were trimmed by 3 bases and 4 bases, with 14 bases remaining between them. CDR3 length equals 15 residues. The CDR3: CASSFWRDGADTQYF. As DNA, the CDR3 is TGTGCCAGCAGTTTTTGGCGGGACGGCGCAGATACGCAGTATTTT.

Many counts were recorded for this clonotype. V gene TRBV27 combines with J gene TRBJ1-2, with 11 bases that match TRBD1. Per the germline V gene, CDR1 is MNHEY and CDR2 is SMNVEV (reference sequence). The ends lost 4 bases at V and 2 bases at J; junction bases unmatched: 3. CDR3 length: 15 amino acids. Here the CDR3 DNA reads TGTGCCAGCAGTTCTAGGACAGGGGGCAACTATGGCTACACCTTC. The encoded protein is CASSSRTGGNYGYTF.

The sample holds many counts of this clonotype. The chain has TRBV29-1 and TRBJ2-3; 9 nucleotides align to TRBD2. The CDR3 sequence is 15 residues long. The J segment lost 8 bases and the V segment lost 6 bases, leaving 15 bases of the junction unmatched. Germline assignment: CDR1 SQVTM and CDR2 ANQGSEA. The CDR3 here is CSVTRGAGGEVTQYF. For the CDR3, the DNA is TGCAGCGTGACAAGGGGAGCGGGAGGAGAGGTTACGCAGTATTTT.

This clonotype was detected a few times. This rearrangement joins TRBV6-2 or TRBV6-3 to TRBJ1-1; D is ambiguous. Germline assignment: CDR1 MNHEY and CDR2 SVGEGT. The CDR3 spans 12 residues. The V and J ends lost 0 bases and 7 bases respectively, with 6 bases between them. The CDR3 DNA reads as TGTGCCAGCAGTTACTCGGAGGGTGAAGCTTTCTTT. It translates to CASSYSEGEAFF.

In this sample, this clonotype turned up many times. The chain uses TRBV6-2 or TRBV6-3 and TRBJ1-5; perhaps TRBD1 as D (5 bases). CDR1 is MNHEY, CDR2 SVGEGT, per germline. This CDR3 is built from 14 residues. Deletions cut 4 bases from V and 5 bases from J, with 12 bases between. The CDR3 protein is CASSWGTAHQPQHF. CDR3 DNA: TGTGCCAGCAGTTGGGGGACTGCGCATCAGCCCCAGCATTTT.

This clonotype was counted ten times or more. The rearrangement links TRBV9 to TRBJ1-1; 7 bases map to TRBD1. V gave up 2 bases and J gave up 12 bases; unmatched junction bases: 10. CDR3 length: 13 amino acids. Germline V lookup: CDR1 SGDLS, CDR2 YYNGEE. The CDR3 loop reads CASSVGQAIHPFF. The CDR3 region has the DNA TGTGCCAGCAGCGTCGGACAGGCGATACACCCTTTCTTT.

This clonotype was seen many times. The rearrangement links TRBV18 to TRBJ1-1; 7 bases map to TRBD1. The CDR3 consists of 13 residues. V lost 5 bases and J lost 4; bases outside the gene matches: 4. CDR1 and CDR2 from the germline V gene are KGHSH and LQKENI. The CDR3 nucleotides read TGTGCCAGCTCAGCTTACAGGGGCACTGAAGCTTTCTTT. This translates into CASSAYRGTEAFF.

The DNA for the CDR3 is TGCGCCAGCAGCCCAGCGGGCCGCGCTACGCAGTATTTT. Translating gives CASSPAGRATQYF. The genes are TRBV4-1 and TRBJ2-3; possible D gene TRBD2, 6 bases. CDR1 is MGHRA, CDR2 YSYEKL, per germline. This CDR3 region has 13 residues. V lost 4 bases and J lost 8, with 13 bases in between.

This clonotype was recorded many times. The chain is built from TRBV4-1 and TRBJ2-7; either TRBD1 or TRBD2 may supply D (6 bases each). Trimming pared 2 bases from V and 0 bases from J, leaving 14 bases between. CDR1 and CDR2 from the germline V gene are MGHRA and YSYEKL. CDR3 length equals 16 residues. The CDR3: CASSQTGTGASYEQYF. The CDR3 DNA follows: TGCGCCAGCAGCCAAACCGGGACGGGGGCCTCCTACGAGCAGTACTTC.

This clonotype was counted only a few times. The chain joins TRBV20-1 to TRBJ2-7; D is unclear. The CDR3 consists of 13 residues. Germline CDR1 and CDR2: DFQATT and SNEGSKA (reference sequence). With 3 bases removed from V and 5 bases from J, the gap between germline ends came to 14 bases. The CDR3 loop reads CSASGLPRDEQYF. DNA of the CDR3: TGCAGTGCTAGCGGATTGCCCCGGGACGAGCAGTACTTC.

This clonotype showed up just a few times. The rearrangement joins TRBV20-1 to TRBJ1-1, with unresolved D. With 6 bases removed from V and 0 bases from J, the gap between germline ends came to 8 bases. This CDR3 region has 12 residues. Germline CDR1 is DFQATT and CDR2 is SNEGSKA (reference sequence). The CDR3 spells CSARRMNTEAFF. CDR3 nucleotides: TGCAGTGCGAGAAGGATGAACACTGAAGCTTTCTTT.